These T cell receptor beta chains were read from a single sample in a study of response to subunit inactivated influenza vaccine. TCRdb re-called the RT-PCR reads with MiXCR, one entry per CDR3 protein. The table shows about 160,000 distinct CDR3 sequences, with 9.5% to 13% occurring only once. The material sequenced was non-naive T cells sorted from PBMCs, taken roughly 47 days after vaccination. Receptors originate from a man aged 50 to 59 who received an inactivated influenza vaccine. Both conserved end residues are part of each CDR3. Clone sizes are given selectively: once, few, many, or a class where the clone is expanded.

clone_size v_call cdr3_aa
. TRBV11-3 CASSPFETTDTQYF
few TRBV20-1 CSARSETVSGQITGELFF
. TRBV7-3 CASSLNADGEQFF
many TRBV24-1 CATSAWVPPVGEKLFF
. TRBV6-2/TRBV6-3 CASSEAPEPRHRWDEQFF
many TRBV12-3/TRBV12-4 CASSFGNTEAFF
. TRBV11-2 CASSFDRETQYF
many TRBV7-2 CASSLRLDPLSEQFF
. TRBV7-2 CASSRDRRGEAFF
few TRBV6-5 CASSYQEASTQYF
. TRBV7-2 CASSFGGGNSPLHF
. TRBV5-6 CASSPTRGGSVGEQFF
. TRBV7-9 CASIVGTEAFF
. TRBV7-2 CASSPGLAPSYEQYF
many TRBV4-3 CASSQEVDYSGTGELFF
few TRBV19 CASSGGDPWRYGYTF
many TRBV12-3/TRBV12-4 CASSSPGTVNEQFF
. TRBV30 CAWSVLRNTGELFF
. TRBV5-6 CASSSGTVSYGYTF
few TRBV7-8 CASSLAVAGVTQYF
few TRBV7-2 CASSLDGSYQPQHF
. TRBV2 CASSGGRVGYNEQFF
few TRBV5-4 CASSLRDRTGELFF
. TRBV20-1 CSARKGPTNEKLFF
few TRBV7-9 CASSTHRDGTEAFF
few TRBV10-3 CAITAGGAPYNEQFF
many TRBV4-3 CASSQLAGAEFSSYNEQFF
. TRBV20-1 CSAQPWSTGAHTDTQYF
few TRBV27 CASLRTGTGASGGGYTF
many TRBV20-1 CSARVGGGFGIFGYTF
many TRBV24-1 CATSDPGEKGTDTQYF
. TRBV10-3 CAISDGQGGNQPQHF
. TRBV28 CASIRTGGNTIYF
many TRBV4-3 CASSQGSGSSTGELFF
few TRBV24-1 CATSDGSTLQYF